Following are 30 T cell receptor beta chains from one sample sequenced in a study of blood T cell repertoires in COVID-19. Data came from immunoSEQ multiplex PCR; TCRdb stores just in-frame clones and leaves some out. The repertoire holds about 380,000 clones, with more than 75% as singletons. Sequenced sample: peripheral blood. These receptors all come from a human donor with acute or convalescent COVID-19. The donor label of this sample is uncertain.

V gene TRBV3-1 (or the pseudogene TRBV3-2) combines with J gene TRBJ2-1; 9 positions agree with TRBD2. This CDR3 contains 17 residues. After removal of 0 bases from V and 4 bases from J, the junction contained 7 bases not matched to a gene. Per the germline V gene, CDR1 is LGHDT and CDR2 is YNNKEL (reference sequence). DNA of the CDR3: TGTGCCAGCAGCCAAGACCCGCGGGAGGGTGTTTACAATGAGCAGTTCTTC. Protein: CASSQDPREGVYNEQFF.

V usage is TRBV7-6 and J usage is TRBJ2-1, with 8 bases lining up with TRBD1. CDR3 length: 15 amino acids. The V segment lost 1 base and the J segment 8 bases; nucleotides outside the gene matches: 7. CDR1 SGHVS and CDR2 FNYEAQ come from the germline V gene. In DNA form, the CDR3 reads TGTGCCAGCAGCTTAGGACAGGGGATCGGATATGAGCAGTTCTTC. Translating gives CASSLGQGIGYEQFF.

The genes are TRBV11-2 and TRBJ2-3; D unclear. Germline V gene sequence: CDR1 SGHAT, CDR2 FQNNGV. Trimming removed 3 bases from V and 6 bases from J, with 19 bases in between. The CDR3 is 16 residues long. CDR3 nucleotide sequence: TGTGCCAGCAGCTTCCAGTTTGGATCGGCGGCGGATACGCAGTATTTT. Protein sequence: CASSFQFGSAADTQYF.

This clone was seen more than once but under ten times. This chain uses TRBV3-1 (or the pseudogene TRBV3-2) with TRBJ1-3; D perhaps matches TRBD1 (5 bases). Between the trimmed V and J ends, which lost 4 bases and 2 bases, there was a span of 9 bases. There are 14 residues in the CDR3. Germline lookup yields CDR1 LGHDT and CDR2 YNNKEL (reference sequence). The CDR3 protein is CASSRGGPGNTIYF. The CDR3 nucleotides are TGTGCCAGCAGCCGGGGGGGACCTGGAAACACCATATATTTT.

The V and J genes are TRBV28 and TRBJ1-5; D gene ambiguous. This CDR3 is 14 amino acids long. The germline V gene has CDR1 MDHEN and CDR2 SYDVKM. Between the trimmed V and J ends, which lost 2 bases and 4 bases, there was a span of 9 bases. DNA for the CDR3: TGTGCCAGCAGTTTAAGTCAGGTTAATCAGCCCCAGCATTTT. Translating gives CASSLSQVNQPQHF.

The chain recombines TRBV6-5 with TRBJ1-1; D is perhaps TRBD1 (5 bases). The CDR3 loop spans 12 amino acids. CDR1 is MNHEY, CDR2 SVGAGI, per germline. V lost 8 bases to trimming and J lost 1 base, with 8 bases between them. Here the CDR3 reads CASDRPNTEAFF. CDR3 sequence (DNA): TGTGCCAGCGACAGACCGAACACTGAAGCTTTCTTT.

The rearrangement joins TRBV24-1 to TRBJ2-5, with TRBD2 matching 9 bases. V lost 10 bases and J lost 5; bases outside the gene matches: 16. The CDR3 is made up of 16 amino acids. From germline, CDR1 is KGHDR and CDR2 SFDVKD. The CDR3 is CATVWFNTLAGETQYF. The DNA of the CDR3 is TGTGCCACAGTCTGGTTCAACACTCTAGCGGGGGAGACCCAGTACTTC.

V gene TRBV6-1 combines with J gene TRBJ1-1; a weak D match, TRBD1 (5 bases). V shed 3 bases and J shed 11 bases, with 22 bases lying between them. CDR3 length equals 15 residues. Germline V CDR1 and CDR2: MNHNS, SASEGT. The CDR3 is CASSDKSQAGNKAFF. CDR3 DNA sequence: TGTGCCAGCAGTGACAAATCGCAGGCAGGGAACAAGGCTTTCTTT.

V is TRBV28 and J is TRBJ1-2; D gene ambiguous. This CDR3 region has 14 residues. Trimming removed 2 bases at V and 7 bases at J, with 14 bases between. CDR1 MDHEN and CDR2 SYDVKM come from the germline V gene. CDR3 amino acids: CASSLSRGLGGYTF. CDR3 nucleotide sequence: TGTGCCAGCAGTTTAAGTCGGGGTTTAGGTGGCTACACCTTC.

In the case of this clone: Relative to the germline gene, one junction end is altered; a read error may explain this. The V gene is TRBV10-1, the J gene TRBJ1-1, with TRBD1 matching over 7 bases. Per the germline V gene, CDR1 is WNHNN and CDR2 is SYGVQD (reference sequence). The CDR3 consists of 16 residues. The CDR3 DNA reads as TGCGCCAGCAGTGACTCAAAGAAGGGGGCGAACGCTGAAGCTTTCTTT. As protein: CASSDSKKGANAEAFF.

A remark on this clone: Other nucleotide sequences in the sample specify the same CDR3. The J gene is TRBJ2-7, the V gene TRBV6-5; no clear D. Germline lookup yields CDR1 MNHEY and CDR2 SVGAGI. Between the trimmed V and J ends, which lost 7 bases and 4 bases, there was a span of 8 bases. This CDR3 spans 11 amino acids. The CDR3 coding sequence is TGTGCCAGCAAAATAGCTTACGAGCAGTACTTC. It codes for CASKIAYEQYF.

There are a few counts of this clone. This chain links TRBV3-1 (or the pseudogene TRBV3-2) with TRBJ1-1, with a tentative D call TRBD1 (5 bases). Germline CDR1 reads LGHDT; CDR2 reads YNNKEL (reference sequence). V was trimmed by 1 base and J by 1 base, leaving 13 bases between them. The CDR3 runs 16 residues. The CDR3 loop is CASSQGSDRPNTEAFF. The CDR3 DNA reads TGTGCCAGCAGCCAAGGGTCCGACAGACCGAACACTGAAGCTTTCTTT.

V is TRBV6-6 and J is TRBJ2-5, with TRBD2 identical over 9 bases. The CDR3 totals 15 residues. Looked up from germline, CDR1 is MNHNY and CDR2 is SVGAGI (reference sequence). J gave up 4 bases and V 5 bases, and 8 bases lay outside the gene matches. This chain's CDR3 is CASSGLAGGPETQYF. In DNA form, the CDR3 reads TGTGCCAGCAGTGGGCTTGCGGGGGGGCCAGAGACCCAGTACTTC.

This chain uses TRBV5-1 with TRBJ1-2; the D gene is possibly TRBD1 (6 bases). Per the germline V gene, CDR1 is SGHRS and CDR2 is YFSETQ. This CDR3 has 16 amino acids. The V and J ends lost 3 bases and 0 bases respectively, with 15 bases between them. The CDR3 sequence is CASSSRDNDSNYGYTF. The CDR3, as DNA: TGCGCCAGCAGCTCCCGGGACAATGATTCTAACTATGGCTACACCTTC.

The genes are TRBV7-2 and TRBJ2-5; the match to TRBD2 covers 8 bases. V was clipped by 5 bases and J by 4 bases; unmatched bases: 9. CDR3 length equals 15 residues. Per germline, CDR1 SGHTA and CDR2 FQGNSA. For the CDR3, the DNA is TGTGCCAGCAGCAAGCTTGGAAGCGGGGGAGAGACCCAGTACTTC. Its translation: CASSKLGSGGETQYF.

V gene TRBV19 combines with J gene TRBJ2-2, with D unresolved. From germline, CDR1 is LNHDA and CDR2 SQIVND (reference sequence). V gave up 4 bases and J gave up 4 bases, with 10 bases separating them. The CDR3 has 14 residues. The CDR3 sequence is CASSTPVFTGELFF. CDR3 bases: TGTGCCAGTAGTACCCCGGTCTTCACCGGGGAGCTGTTTTTT.

The chain uses TRBV28 and TRBJ2-1; TRBD2 agrees at 10 bases. Unmatched junction bases numbered 9, after V lost 4 bases and J lost 6 bases. Germline V gene sequence: CDR1 MDHEN, CDR2 SYDVKM. CDR3 length equals 16 residues. CDR3 loop: CASSSPTAGGLNEQFF. The CDR3, as DNA: TGTGCCAGCAGTTCCCCCACAGCGGGGGGGCTCAATGAGCAGTTCTTC.

The chain combines TRBV7-6 with TRBJ2-1, with 7 positions matching TRBD1. The CDR3 is made up of 15 amino acids. Germline CDR1 SGHVS, CDR2 FNYEAQ. Losses at the gene ends were 2 bases for V and 6 bases for J; bases not matched to a gene: 7. The CDR3, as DNA: TGTGCCAGCAGCTTAAAAACAGGGGTCGGCAATGAGCAGTTCTTC. This gives the protein CASSLKTGVGNEQFF. The full variable domain, with the rest looked up from reference TRBV7-6 and TRBJ2-1, is GAGVSQSPRYKVTKRGQDVALRCDPISGHVSLYWYRQALGQGPEFLTYFNYEAQQDKSGLPNDRFSAERPEGSISTLTIQRTEQRDSAMYRCASSLKTGVGNEQFFGPGTRLTVL.

The V call is TRBV7-9, the J call TRBJ1-6, with D perhaps matching TRBD1 (5 bases). Germline V gene lookup returns CDR1 SEHNR and CDR2 FQNEAQ (reference sequence). CDR3 length equals 14 residues. V lost 5 bases and J 6 bases, leaving 11 bases between the germline ends. The CDR3 here is CASSPRGINSPLHF. The CDR3 nucleotides are TGTGCCAGCAGCCCCCGGGGGATTAATTCACCCCTCCACTTT.

The rearrangement uses TRBV6-5 and TRBJ1-3; tentative D call: TRBD1 (5 bases). CDR3 size: 13 residues. The V end was cut by 2 bases, the J end by 4 bases, with 6 bases between. Germline lookup yields CDR1 MNHEY and CDR2 SVGAGI. The CDR3 loop is CASSYNRGNTIYF. For the CDR3, the DNA is TGTGCCAGCAGTTACAACAGGGGAAACACCATATATTTT.

V and J are TRBV9 and TRBJ1-6; D is unresolved. The V end was cut by 0 bases, the J end by 10 bases, with 8 bases between. Germline CDR1 SGDLS, CDR2 YYNGEE. The CDR3 is 13 amino acids. CDR3 nucleotide sequence: TGTGCCAGCAGCGTAGACAGACGATCACCCCTCCACTTT. Its translation is CASSVDRRSPLHF.

The chain is built from TRBV9 and TRBJ2-7; 10 bases match TRBD2. Germline loops: CDR1 SGDLS, CDR2 YYNGEE. V dropped 0 bases and J dropped 3; count of bases not matched to a gene: 3. The CDR3 contains 15 residues. CDR3 sequence (DNA): TGTGCCAGCAGCGTAGGGCTAGCGGGAGACTACGAGCAGTACTTC. It is translated as CASSVGLAGDYEQYF. Together with reference TRBV9 and TRBJ2-7, the CDR3 gives the full variable domain: DSGVTQTPKHLITATGQRVTLRCSPRSGDLSVYWYQQSLDQGLQFLIQYYNGEERAKGNILERFSAQQFPDLHSELNLSSLELGDSALYFCASSVGLAGDYEQYFGPGTRLTVT.

The chain links TRBV2 to TRBJ1-2; D uncertain. The CDR3 is made up of 16 amino acids. Trimming stripped 0 bases from V and 5 bases from J, with 16 bases between. Looked up from germline, CDR1 is SNHLY and CDR2 is FYNNEI. The CDR3: CASSEAPVSIRYGYTF. The CDR3 DNA follows: TGTGCCAGCAGTGAAGCACCCGTTTCAATCCGGTATGGCTACACCTTC. Supplemented by reference TRBV2 and TRBJ1-2, the full variable domain reads EPEVTQTPSHQVTQMGQEVILRCVPISNHLYFYWYRQILGQKVEFLVSFYNNEISEKSEIFDDQFSVERPDGSNFTLKIRSTKLEDSAMYFCASSEAPVSIRYGYTFGSGTRLTVV.

In DNA form, the CDR3 reads TGTGCCAGTAGTATGAGCAAGTGGGCCCAAGATACGCAGTATTTT. This gives the protein CASSMSKWAQDTQYF. The chain recombines TRBV19 with TRBJ2-3; D uncertain. V lost 3 bases to trimming and J lost 5 bases, with 15 bases between them. The length of the CDR3 is 15 residues. Per germline, CDR1 LNHDA and CDR2 SQIVND (reference sequence).

J is TRBJ2-2 and V is TRBV11-3; the D gene is possibly TRBD1 (5 bases). The germline V and J ends were trimmed by 5 bases and 1 base, with 14 bases remaining between them. The CDR3 covers 16 residues. Looked up from germline, CDR1 is SGHNT and CDR2 is YENEEA. CDR3 residues: CASSPRQTKNTGELFF. As DNA, the CDR3 is TGTGCCAGCAGCCCCCGACAGACCAAGAACACCGGGGAGCTGTTTTTT.

The V and J genes are TRBV5-4 and TRBJ2-1; 7 bases match TRBD2. There are 15 residues in the CDR3. Germline V gene lookup returns CDR1 SGHNT and CDR2 YYREEE (reference sequence). The junction had 9 bases not matched to a gene; V was cut back by 2 bases and J by 7 bases. The CDR3 is CASSFGGTAANEQFF. CDR3 coding DNA: TGTGCCAGCAGCTTCGGGGGGACTGCCGCGAATGAGCAGTTCTTC.

This clone was observed a single time. This chain uses TRBV24-1 with TRBJ1-2; D call uncertain. Looked up from germline, CDR1 is KGHDR and CDR2 is SFDVKD. Trimming took 1 base from V and 7 from J, leaving 12 bases between them. The CDR3 is 14 residues long. The CDR3 nucleotides are TGTGCCACCAGTGATTTCAATAGTCAGGTTGGCTACACCTTC. Protein product: CATSDFNSQVGYTF.

This clone has only one observation. The chain combines TRBV4-1 with TRBJ1-5; 8 bases line up with TRBD1. CDR1 is MGHRA and CDR2 is YSYEKL in the germline V gene. Trimming removed 4 bases from V and 3 bases from J; junction bases left unmatched: 5. This CDR3 spans 15 amino acids. CDR3 in DNA: TGCGCCAGCAGCCGCGGACAGGGCGACAATCAGCCCCAGCATTTT. Its protein product is CASSRGQGDNQPQHF.

The J gene is TRBJ2-6, the V gene TRBV5-1; TRBD1 matches at 9 bases. Trimming at V came to 4 bases and at J to 0 bases, leaving 5 bases not matched to a gene. This CDR3 is 17 amino acids long. The germline V gene has CDR1 SGHRS and CDR2 YFSETQ. This chain's CDR3 is CASSLQGARSGANVLTF. The CDR3, as DNA: TGCGCCAGCAGCCTACAGGGGGCACGCTCTGGGGCCAACGTCCTGACTTTC.

This chain's CDR3 is CASSPRLAGGWLETQYF. The CDR3 DNA reads TGTGCCAGCAGTCCCCGACTAGCGGGGGGCTGGTTAGAGACCCAGTACTTC. This chain uses TRBV28 with TRBJ2-5; 13 bases align to TRBD2. There are 17 residues in the CDR3. Germline CDR1 is MDHEN and CDR2 is SYDVKM. V trimming: 5 bases; J trimming: 4 bases; junction bases outside the gene matches: 10.